The subject of this entry is one T cell receptor beta chain. Repertoires were generated with immunoSEQ multiplex PCR, while TCRdb's copy carries only in-frame clones and drops some. The top ten hold about 3.2% of the sample, which has around 60,000 clones, roughly 86% seen once. This sample was taken from a study of blood T cell repertoires in COVID-19. Across the whole study: There were acute and convalescent COVID-19 samples, and they came from the United States, Italy and Spain.

J gave up 5 bases and V 9 bases, and 6 bases lay outside the gene matches. Looked up from germline, CDR1 is MNHEY and CDR2 is SMNVEV (reference sequence). The CDR3 has 13 residues. The rearrangement links TRBV27 to TRBJ1-2, with 10 positions matching TRBD1. This TCR derives from a man between 50 and 59 years old with active COVID-19. Sample: peripheral blood. The CDR3 region is CASKLGQGYGYTF. CDR3 bases: TGTGCCAGTAAACTGGGACAGGGGTATGGCTACACCTTC.